This record covers a single T cell receptor beta chain. Its specificity is unknown. These data are taken from a study of OX40 agonist ivuxolimab in advanced cancers. Looking at the study overall: Participants, around 80% male, averaged roughly 55 years of age, ranging from about 23 to 90. Regarding the study as a whole: At doses 0.1 to 3.0 mg/kg, CD4+ and CD8+ clones expanded. It was not determined which antigens were specifically recognized by the peripheral T cells that had undergone clonal expansion.

V trimming: 6 bases; J trimming: 7 bases; junction bases outside the gene matches: 9. This CDR3 has 14 residues. Germline V gives CDR1 MNHNS, CDR2 SASEGT. TCRdb keeps only in-frame clones here, not all; method: immunoSEQ multiplex PCR. The table has about 72,000 clones, about nine tenths seen once. This chain joins TRBV6-1 and TRBJ1-5; 7 positions agree with TRBD1. The sequence was collected from an adult with an advanced solid tumor such as melanoma, head and neck, liver or kidney cancer. The source material was CD4+ or CD8+ T cells sorted from blood, sampled in a trial of the OX40 agonist ivuxolimab. CDR3 loop: CASREHRGGQPQHF. The CDR3 DNA sequence: TGTGCCAGCAGGGAGCACAGGGGTGGGCAGCCCCAGCATTTT.